The clone carrying this T cell receptor beta chain appeared many times. Its antigen is not known. V lost 0 bases to trimming and J lost 8 bases; unmatched junction nucleotides: 11. The CDR3 loop spans 16 amino acids. Germline-derived CDR1 and CDR2 are DFQATT and SNEGSKA (reference sequence). The sample belongs to a study of T cell repertoires in cytomegalovirus infection. Study in general: CMV epitopes in the study were HLA-C-restricted (recently identified) and HLA-B-restricted (well studied). Public TCR beta signatures provided an indication of both CMV infection and a matching HLA type. General study points: HLA-C-restricted CMV clonotypes gave the most frequent clonotype in two of eight donors.

TCRdb re-called the reads through MiXCR, storing one row per CDR3 protein. Of some 110,000 distinct CDR3 sequences detected, approximately 30% appear once; the ten largest clones hold roughly 50%. The material was CD8+ T cells from cultured PBMCs, obtained from culture after CMV antigen stimulation. The TCR sequence derives from a human donor in good health (CMV status not recorded). Some clones in this sample may be carry-over from other donors' samples. The chain employs TRBV20-1 and TRBJ2-1, with TRBD2 identical over 9 bases. The CDR3 bases are TGCAGTGCTAGAGATAGGTCTGGGCGGGGGGGCTATGAGCAGTTCTTC. Translated, it gives CSARDRSGRGGYEQFF.